The source of this T cell receptor beta chain is a study of blood T cell repertoires in COVID-19. In the study overall: Samples came from the United States, Italy and Spain, spanning acute and convalescent COVID-19. PBMCs, B-cell-depleted T cells, or T cells were the source of the cDNA or gDNA that made up the material.

In the original analysis: Amplification from reference gene primers served as the basis for estimated nucleated cell counts. The data were produced by immunoSEQ multiplex PCR, yet TCRdb's version contains in-frame clones alone and is incomplete. V and J calls and clone size are those listed in that table; D and trimming were worked out from the DNA. The top ten clones hold about 11% of a sample with more than 35,000 clones, approximately 91% of them seen once. In the case of this clone: The same CDR3 is also encoded by other DNA sequences in this sample.

This TCR came from a man aged 60-69 years with active COVID-19. Sequenced input: peripheral blood.

CDR3 loop: CASSPGQGTYEQYF. Written as DNA, the CDR3 is TGTGCCAGCTCACCCGGACAGGGCACCTACGAGCAGTACTTC. V is TRBV18 and J is TRBJ2-7, with 8 bases that match TRBD1. V was clipped by 3 bases and J by 2 bases; unmatched bases: 3. Germline lookup yields CDR1 KGHSH and CDR2 LQKENI. The CDR3 is 14 amino acids. Looking up the rest from reference TRBV18 and TRBJ2-7 gives the full variable domain: NAGVMQNPRHLVRRRGQEARLRCSPMKGHSHVYWYRQLPEEGLKFMVYLQKENIIDESGMPKERFSAEFPKEGPSILRIQQVVRGDSAAYFCASSPGQGTYEQYFGPGTRLTVT.